The source of this T cell receptor (beta chain) is a study of CD8+ T cells in alopecia areata. Following RNA extraction, reverse transcription yielded cDNA that acted as the sequencing template. Repertoires were generated with immunoSEQ multiplex PCR, while TCRdb's copy carries only in-frame clones and drops some. This sample has some 110,000 clones, each found more than once. About this clone itself: Gene names denote mouse genes. The read ends 4 residues before the CDR3 terminus; that terminus is restored from the germline J gene.

Germline assignment: CDR1 NSQYPW and CDR2 LRSPGD (reference sequence). Trimming removed 3 bases from V and 6 bases from J; junction bases left unmatched: 3. The length of the CDR3 is 14 residues. Sequenced sample: lesional skin. The genes are TRBV1 and TRBJ1-4; 8 nucleotides agree with TRBD1. This TCR came from a C3H/HeJ mouse with alopecia areata. As its MHC haplotype, the strain has H2-k. The part of the CDR3 DNA that was read is TGCACCTGCAGTGCTGACAGGGGTGACGAA. As protein: CTCSADRGDE. The full CDR3 is CTCSADRGDERLFF.